This TCR beta chain stems from a study of CD4+ T cells in melanoma. TCRdb's copy holds only in-frame clones and misses some; the assay was immunoSEQ multiplex PCR. The sample includes 52,000 or so clones, about 70% of them seen just once. Trimming stripped 4 bases from V and 5 bases from J, with 12 bases between. Germline V gives CDR1 MNHEY, CDR2 SVGAGI. The CDR3 consists of 13 residues. The sample taken for sequencing was tumor tissue. The sequence came from a human donor with melanoma. The chain is built from TRBV6-5 and TRBJ2-7; D might be TRBD1 or TRBD2, each matching 6 bases. CDR3 residues: CASSSGRGHEQYF. CDR3 nucleotides: TGTGCCAGCAGTTCGGGACGGGGGCACGAGCAGTACTTC.